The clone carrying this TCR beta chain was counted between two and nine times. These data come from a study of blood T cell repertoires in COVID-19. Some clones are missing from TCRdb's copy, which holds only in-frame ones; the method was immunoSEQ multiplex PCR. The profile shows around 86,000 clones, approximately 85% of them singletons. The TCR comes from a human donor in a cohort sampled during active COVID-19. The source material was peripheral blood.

This chain's CDR3 is CASSRSGGQENSPLHF. The CDR3 DNA sequence: TGCGCCAGCAGCCGTAGTGGGGGACAGGAAAATTCACCCCTCCACTTT. This chain links TRBV5-1 with TRBJ1-6, with 8 bases aligning to TRBD1. CDR1 is SGHRS and CDR2 is YFSETQ in the germline V gene. The CDR3 length is 16 residues. V lost 4 bases, J lost 7 bases, and 10 bases stayed unmatched.